The sample holds a few counts of the clone carrying this T cell receptor (beta chain). Antigen specificity is unknown. This sample stems from a study of early T cells in non-severe SARS-CoV-2 infection. Study-level information: RNA in bulk from unsorted whole blood was sequenced, and chains were unpaired.

In the library, individual cDNA molecules carried attached unique molecular identifiers. TCRdb re-analysed the 5' RACE reads in MiXCR, keeping a single row per CDR3 protein. Among some 96,000 distinct CDR3 sequences listed, 15% were seen once. Germline CDR1 and CDR2: MDHEN and SYDVKM. This CDR3 region has 12 residues. V dropped 8 bases and J dropped 3 bases, with 8 bases sitting between them. Study-wide findings and caveats: Clonotype matching in VDJdb favored anti-spike CD8 responses and did not capture private and CD4 specificities.

The chain uses TRBV28 and TRBJ2-1; no clear D. The receptor's source is an adult who was a healthcare worker with PCR-confirmed SARS-CoV-2 infection or an uninfected control (not recorded which). Source material: whole blood. Here the CDR3 DNA reads TGTGCCAGCGCCGCAAACTACAATGAGCAGTTCTTC. Translated: CASAANYNEQFF. Supplemented by reference TRBV28 and TRBJ2-1, the full variable domain reads DVKVTQSSRYLVKRTGEKVFLECVQDMDHENMFWYRQDPGLGLRLIYFSYDVKMKEKGDIPEGYSVSREKKERFSLILESASTNQTSMYLCASAANYNEQFFGPGTRLTVL.